What follows are 26 T cell receptor beta chains derived from one specimen sequenced in a study of T cell responses to AZD1222 COVID-19 vaccine. Only in-frame clones appear in the TCRdb table, and some are missing; sequencing was by immunoSEQ multiplex PCR. Of about 76,000 clones listed, roughly 80% are singletons. Sequencing was performed on peripheral blood, taken 28 days after the second dose of the MenACWY control vaccine. The receptor source for this set is an adult who received the MenACWY meningococcal vaccine as a control.

This chain connects TRBV28 to TRBJ1-1; TRBD1 is a possible D gene (5 bases). The CDR3 is made up of 14 amino acids. Trimming stripped 3 bases from V and 5 bases from J, with 13 bases between. Germline V gives CDR1 MDHEN, CDR2 SYDVKM. The CDR3 region is CASSFASGATEAFF. CDR3 coding DNA: TGTGCCAGCAGTTTCGCCTCTGGGGCTACTGAAGCTTTCTTT.

V is TRBV18 and J is TRBJ2-1, with D hard to call. From germline, CDR1 is KGHSH and CDR2 LQKENI. V was cut by 6 bases and J by 8 bases, with 5 bases left in between. The CDR3 loop spans 10 amino acids. This CDR3 is CASSRDEQFF. The CDR3 DNA is TGTGCCAGCTCCCGGGATGAGCAGTTCTTC.

The V call is TRBV5-6, the J call TRBJ2-4; D is undetermined. Trimming pared 5 bases from V and 0 bases from J, leaving 12 bases between. CDR1 is SGHDT, CDR2 YYEEEE, per germline. The CDR3 extends over 15 amino acids. The CDR3, as DNA: TGTGCCAGCAGGTTGACACCCCTAGCCAAAAACATTCAGTACTTC. Encoded protein: CASRLTPLAKNIQYF.

This chain links TRBV3-1 (or the pseudogene TRBV3-2) with TRBJ1-1; TRBD1 aligns across 7 bases. The ends lost 4 bases at V and 3 bases at J; junction bases unmatched: 14. Per the germline V gene, CDR1 is LGHDT and CDR2 is YNNKEL (reference sequence). The CDR3 length is 17 residues. CDR3 in DNA: TGTGCCAGCAGCCCGTTGGGTTTCCAGGGGGGTGACACTGAAGCTTTCTTT. Translation gives CASSPLGFQGGDTEAFF.

The rearrangement links TRBV23-1 to TRBJ2-7, with D unclear. TRBV23-1 is known as an ORF, though its function is uncertain. This CDR3 has 14 amino acids. Trimming shortened V by 7 bases and J by 0 bases, and 13 bases separated the two germline ends. CDR3 sequence reads: CASIISRVSYEQYF. The CDR3 DNA sequence: TGCGCCAGCATTATCAGCCGAGTCTCCTACGAGCAGTACTTC.

The chain uses TRBV28 and TRBJ2-3; possibly TRBD2 for D (7 bases). Trimming cost V 4 bases and J 8 bases, with 13 bases left between them. The V gene's germline CDR1 is MDHEN and CDR2 SYDVKM. CDR3 length: 13 residues. CDR3 DNA: TGTGCCAGCAGTTCCACGGGGGGCGTTACGCAGTATTTT. Translation gives CASSSTGGVTQYF.

The count of this clone is one. The rearrangement uses TRBV30 and TRBJ1-5; D unresolved. CDR3 length equals 15 residues. Trimming took 2 bases from V and 2 from J, leaving 13 bases between them. Germline CDR1 is GTSNPN and CDR2 is SVGIG (reference sequence). The CDR3 is CAWSPPLPGNQPQHF. The CDR3 region has the DNA TGTGCCTGGAGTCCCCCGCTCCCGGGCAATCAGCCCCAGCATTTT.

The chain is built from TRBV19 and TRBJ2-3; D uncertain. The CDR3 is made up of 15 amino acids. The V gene's germline CDR1 is LNHDA and CDR2 SQIVND (reference sequence). V gave up 5 bases and J gave up 6 bases, with 18 bases separating them. The CDR3 DNA sequence: TGTGCCAGTAGTCCCCGGTCTGACTTTCCGGATACGCAGTATTTT. It codes for CASSPRSDFPDTQYF.

This clone has just one count. The V and J genes are TRBV6-5 and TRBJ2-3; 9 nucleotides agree with TRBD2. The CDR3 consists of 16 residues. Germline assignment: CDR1 MNHEY and CDR2 SVGAGI. The V and J ends lost 2 bases and 4 bases, in that order; junction bases with no gene match: 7. CDR3 amino acids: CASSYGAGGPPDTQYF. The DNA of the CDR3 is TGTGCCAGCAGTTACGGGGCGGGGGGGCCCCCAGATACGCAGTATTTT.

The chain employs TRBV5-6 and TRBJ1-2, with 7 bases lining up with TRBD1. The V segment lost 0 bases and the J segment 4 bases; nucleotides outside the gene matches: 6. The CDR3 is 15 amino acids. The germline CDR1 and CDR2 sequences are SGHDT and YYEEEE. The CDR3 nucleotides read TGTGCCAGCAGCTTGGGGACAGGAGATACCTATGGCTACACCTTC. Amino acid sequence: CASSLGTGDTYGYTF.

This clone was detected a few times. The V call is TRBV7-3, the J call TRBJ2-7, with TRBD2 as a possible D gene (6 bases). Germline V CDR1 and CDR2: SGHTA, FQGTGA. Trimming took 4 bases from V and 1 from J, leaving 14 bases between them. There are 15 residues in the CDR3. In nucleotides, the CDR3 is TGTGCCAGCAGCTACCCCCGGGACTCATCCTACGAGCAGTACTTC. Its translation: CASSYPRDSSYEQYF.

This clone was picked up one time. The chain combines TRBV6-5 with TRBJ1-1; the D is unclear. With 7 bases removed from V and 7 bases from J, the gap between germline ends came to 22 bases. The germline V gene has CDR1 MNHEY and CDR2 SVGAGI. CDR3 length: 15 amino acids. The CDR3 region has the DNA TGTGCCAGCAAAGTTACTCGAGACCCGCACCGTGAAGCTTTCTTT. This encodes CASKVTRDPHREAFF.

The CDR3 DNA reads TGTGCCAGCAGCTATGCTAGCGGGAGGGCCAGTCGCACCGGGGAGCTGTTTTTT. It encodes CASSYASGRASRTGELFF. The genes are TRBV5-6 and TRBJ2-2; 12 nucleotides match TRBD2. CDR3 length: 18 amino acids. The germline V gene encodes CDR1 SGHDT and CDR2 YYEEEE. V gave up 3 bases and J gave up 4 bases; unmatched junction bases: 10.

This chain links TRBV2 with TRBJ1-1; 7 bases fit TRBD1. Per germline, CDR1 SNHLY and CDR2 FYNNEI. The CDR3 runs to 14 residues. V lost 7 bases and J lost 8; bases outside the gene matches: 13. The CDR3 nucleotides read TGTGCCAGCACCGGGGAACTAGGACAGGCCGAAGCTTTCTTT. Protein product: CASTGELGQAEAFF. Filled out from reference TRBV2 and TRBJ1-1, the complete variable domain reads EPEVTQTPSHQVTQMGQEVILRCVPISNHLYFYWYRQILGQKVEFLVSFYNNEISEKSEIFDDQFSVERPDGSNFTLKIRSTKLEDSAMYFCASTGELGQAEAFFGQGTRLTVV.

The chain recombines TRBV5-4 with TRBJ2-4, with 14 positions matching TRBD2. This CDR3 has 18 amino acids. The V gene end was trimmed by 4 bases and the J gene end by 1 base; junction bases not matched to a gene: 7. CDR1 is SGHNT and CDR2 is YYREEE in the germline V gene (reference sequence). CDR3 coding DNA: TGTGCCAGCAGCCTTGGGACTAGCGGGAGTGGGGCCAAAAACATTCAGTACTTC. Its translation is CASSLGTSGSGAKNIQYF.

The chain recombines TRBV28 with TRBJ1-2, with 7 bases that match TRBD1. The V and J ends lost 6 bases and 7 bases, in that order; junction bases with no gene match: 5. Germline CDR1 is MDHEN and CDR2 is SYDVKM. The CDR3 sequence is 12 residues long. The CDR3 here is CASRSGGTGYTF. The CDR3 bases are TGTGCCAGCAGGTCAGGGGGAACTGGCTACACCTTC.

The chain recombines TRBV3-1 (or the pseudogene TRBV3-2) with TRBJ1-3, with D maybe TRBD1 (6 bases). CDR3 length equals 15 residues. Trimming cost V 3 bases and J 2 bases, with 11 bases left between them. CDR1 and CDR2 (germline): LGHDT, YNNKEL (reference sequence). DNA of the CDR3: TGTGCCAGCAGCCATACAGACAGGACTGGAAACACCATATATTTT. It codes for CASSHTDRTGNTIYF.

This clone was seen only a few times. The chain recombines TRBV12-3 or TRBV12-4 with TRBJ2-1, with unresolved D. The CDR3 has 13 residues. V lost 5 bases to trimming and J lost 4 bases, with 9 bases between them. CDR3 in DNA: TGTGCCAGCAGTGCTATGGATTACAATGAGCAGTTCTTC. Its protein is CASSAMDYNEQFF.

This rearrangement joins TRBV5-1 to TRBJ2-7; TRBD1 or TRBD2 may be the D gene (6 bases each). Trimming removed 4 bases from V and 2 bases from J, with 19 bases in between. Germline assignment: CDR1 SGHRS and CDR2 YFSETQ. The CDR3 is 16 amino acids. The CDR3 spells CASSPGGGWGAYEQYF. The CDR3 bases are TGCGCCAGCAGCCCCGGAGGGGGTTGGGGCGCCTACGAGCAGTACTTC.

This rearrangement joins TRBV4-2 to TRBJ1-2, with TRBD1 matching 8 bases. Losses at the gene ends were 3 bases for V and 4 bases for J; bases not matched to a gene: 4. The V gene's germline CDR1 is LGHNA and CDR2 YNFKEQ. The CDR3 contains 14 residues. The CDR3 spells CASSQAGGAYGYTF. The CDR3 bases are TGTGCCAGCAGCCAGGCAGGGGGCGCCTATGGCTACACCTTC.

This clone came up a few times. This chain connects TRBV2 to TRBJ1-2, with unresolved D. This CDR3 contains 14 residues. The germline V and J ends were trimmed by 4 bases and 8 bases, with 17 bases remaining between them. Looked up from germline, CDR1 is SNHLY and CDR2 is FYNNEI. DNA for the CDR3: TGTGCCAGCAGTGGGGTATTGAGGGAGGGAGGCTACACCTTC. This translates into CASSGVLREGGYTF.

V gene TRBV6-5 combines with J gene TRBJ2-4; D is perhaps TRBD1 (6 bases). The CDR3 runs 14 residues. V lost 2 bases and J lost 6, with 11 bases in between. Per the germline V gene, CDR1 is MNHEY and CDR2 is SVGAGI. CDR3 amino acids: CASSYLTGPNIQYF. The CDR3 bases are TGTGCCAGCAGTTACCTGACAGGCCCAAACATTCAGTACTTC.

The rearrangement joins TRBV15 to TRBJ1-2; possibly TRBD1 for D (5 bases). V was shortened by 7 bases and J by 7 bases, with 16 bases between the two germline ends. This CDR3 comprises 13 residues. Germline CDR1 and CDR2: LNHNV and YYDKDF (reference sequence). The CDR3 region has the DNA TGTGCCACCACCTCCGGTATGGGGACTGGCTACACCTTC. This codes for CATTSGMGTGYTF.

This chain connects TRBV5-6 to TRBJ1-2; 8 bases map to TRBD1. Per germline, CDR1 SGHDT and CDR2 YYEEEE. V shed 4 bases and J 0 bases; nucleotides not matched to a gene: 11. The CDR3 is 17 amino acids. The CDR3 loop reads CASSQGPRQGTNYGYTF. In DNA form, the CDR3 reads TGTGCCAGCAGCCAAGGACCGAGACAGGGGACTAACTATGGCTACACCTTC.

The CDR3: CASSLGLAADTQYF. The CDR3 nucleotides read TGCGCCAGCAGCTTGGGGTTGGCGGCAGATACGCAGTATTTT. The V and J genes are TRBV5-1 and TRBJ2-3; no definite D call. The CDR3 runs 14 residues. The germline V gene has CDR1 SGHRS and CDR2 YFSETQ. Trimming took 0 bases from V and 4 from J, leaving 9 bases between them.

The rearrangement links TRBV7-9 to TRBJ2-1; weak D call: TRBD1 (5 bases). Trimming took 5 bases from V and 6 from J, leaving 17 bases between them. Germline CDR1 SEHNR, CDR2 FQNEAQ (reference sequence). The length of the CDR3 is 15 residues. This CDR3 reads CASSPRQSTTNEQFF. CDR3 in DNA: TGTGCCAGCAGCCCCCGACAGTCTACGACCAATGAGCAGTTCTTC.